A single sample gave rise to the 23 T cell receptor beta chains below, sequenced in a study of cytomegalovirus exposure and HLA in healthy donors listed by TCRdb under 2017. Library preparation was by the immunoSEQ multiplex PCR assay. For the multiplex PCR, a mixture combining 60 forward primers for TCR Vbeta segments and 13 reverse primers for TCR Jbeta segments was used. Not all clones reach the TCRdb copy of this immuneACCESS table, which keeps in-frame sequences only. Checked studies attribute under half of the gap to unresolved V genes and leave the rest unexplained. In this sample the table shows approximately 73,000 clones, about two thirds of which occur a single time. Clones ranked in the top ten supply 4.5% to 6% of the sample. Sequencing was carried out using PBMCs. Receptors were obtained from a man aged 25-45 years in good health and CMV-seropositive.

This clone was seen repeatedly, ten times or more. The CDR3 loop reads CASSFRDRHNEQFF. The CDR3 DNA follows: TGTGCCAGCAGCTTTCGGGACAGACACAATGAGCAGTTCTTC. The gene calls are TRBV7-8 and TRBJ2-1; 7 bases agree with TRBD1. V was pared by 3 bases and J by 5 bases, with 4 bases of the junction left unmatched. CDR1 and CDR2 from the germline V gene are SGHVS and FQNEAQ. This CDR3 comprises 14 residues.

This clone was detected only a few times. This rearrangement joins TRBV25-1 to TRBJ1-4; D is ambiguous. This CDR3 region has 18 residues. Germline lookup yields CDR1 MGHDK and CDR2 SYGVNS. Trimming shortened V by 1 base and J by 3 bases, and 18 bases separated the two germline ends. The CDR3 DNA is TGTGCCAGCAGTGAATCGTTCCTGGGTGGAGTGGCTAATGAAAAACTGTTTTTT. Translated: CASSESFLGGVANEKLFF.

The J gene is TRBJ1-1, the V gene TRBV5-1, with 9 bases that match TRBD1. The V gene end was trimmed by 9 bases and the J gene end by 1 base; junction bases not matched to a gene: 10. The germline CDR1 and CDR2 sequences are SGHRS and YFSETQ. CDR3 size: 15 residues. CDR3: CATRPQGQGNTEAFF. Written as DNA, the CDR3 is TGCGCCACCCGACCCCAGGGACAGGGGAACACTGAAGCTTTCTTT.

The V gene is TRBV6-6, the J gene TRBJ2-5; no firm D call. This CDR3 spans 12 amino acids. Looked up from germline, CDR1 is MNHNY and CDR2 is SVGAGI (reference sequence). Trimming pared 8 bases from V and 5 bases from J, leaving 12 bases between. The CDR3 DNA reads TGTGCCAGCGCCCCACGAGCTGAGACCCAGTACTTC. Translated, it gives CASAPRAETQYF.

CDR3 sequence: CASSYAGAGSTDTQYF. CDR3 nucleotides: TGTGCCAGCAGTTACGCCGGAGCGGGGAGCACAGATACGCAGTATTTT. This chain joins TRBV6-5 and TRBJ2-3; 7 bases agree with TRBD2. This CDR3 has 16 residues. Germline CDR1 MNHEY, CDR2 SVGAGI. Unmatched junction bases numbered 5, after V lost 2 bases and J lost 0 bases.

This clone was counted a few times. The identical CDR3 is also encoded by other nucleotide sequences in the sample. The chain is built from TRBV5-1 and TRBJ2-5; TRBD1 agrees at 10 bases. Germline loops: CDR1 SGHRS, CDR2 YFSETQ. The CDR3 totals 15 residues. V shed 0 bases and J 4 bases; nucleotides not matched to a gene: 3. CDR3 amino acids: CASSLETGGGETQYF. The CDR3 DNA sequence: TGCGCCAGCAGCTTGGAGACAGGGGGCGGAGAGACCCAGTACTTC.

The V and J genes are TRBV25-1 and TRBJ2-2; TRBD1 agrees at 10 bases. V trimming: 3 bases; J trimming: 2 bases; junction bases outside the gene matches: 6. CDR1 is MGHDK, CDR2 SYGVNS, per germline. This CDR3 has 17 amino acids. CDR3 residues: CASSDWGQGINTGELFF. The CDR3 nucleotides are TGTGCCAGCAGTGATTGGGGACAGGGGATAAACACCGGGGAGCTGTTTTTT.

This clone was recorded a few times. The chain links TRBV27 to TRBJ2-7, with TRBD2 matching 7 bases. With 4 bases clipped from V and 6 bases from J, the junction kept 9 bases outside the gene matches. The germline CDR1 and CDR2 sequences are MNHEY and SMNVEV (reference sequence). This CDR3 is 14 amino acids long. The CDR3 DNA reads as TGTGCCAGCAGTTCAGGACTAGGAGGTGGCGAGCAGTACTTC. Translated, it gives CASSSGLGGGEQYF.

J is TRBJ1-6 and V is TRBV15; 7 nucleotides align to TRBD1. The CDR3 sequence is 14 residues long. CDR1 LNHNV and CDR2 YYDKDF come from the germline V gene (reference sequence). Losses at the gene ends were 8 bases for V and 6 bases for J; bases not matched to a gene: 7. Written as DNA, the CDR3 is TGTGCCACCGGCCGGGACAGAGCTAATTCACCCCTCCACTTT. Translation gives CATGRDRANSPLHF.

This clone was observed a handful of times. The CDR3 protein is CASSLDGEETQYF. The CDR3 DNA follows: TGTGCCAGCAGCTTAGACGGGGAAGAGACCCAGTACTTC. The rearrangement links TRBV11-3 to TRBJ2-5, with D possibly TRBD2 on 5 matching bases. V dropped 0 bases and J dropped 3 bases, with 5 bases sitting between them. The CDR3 loop spans 13 amino acids. Germline loops: CDR1 SGHNT, CDR2 YENEEA.

This clone is a singleton in its sample. The chain carries TRBV7-9 and TRBJ2-3; 9 bases are shared with TRBD2. Trimming at V came to 7 bases and at J to 1 base, leaving 12 bases not matched to a gene. The V gene's germline CDR1 is SEHNR and CDR2 FQNEAQ (reference sequence). The CDR3 covers 17 residues. CDR3 sequence (DNA): TGTGCCAGCACACTGGGGGCTAGCGGGATAGGCACAGATACGCAGTATTTT. Its protein product is CASTLGASGIGTDTQYF. Together with reference TRBV7-9 and TRBJ2-3, the CDR3 gives the full variable domain: DTGVSQNPRHKITKRGQNVTFRCDPISEHNRLYWYRQTLGQGPEFLTYFQNEAQLEKSRLLSDRFSAERPKGSFSTLEIQRTEQGDSAMYLCASTLGASGIGTDTQYFGPGTRLTVL.

This clone was seen a few times. The V gene is TRBV11-2, the J gene TRBJ2-1; D gene unclear. The germline gives CDR1 SGHAT, CDR2 FQNNGV. CDR3 length equals 17 residues. Trimming pared 5 bases from V and 4 bases from J, leaving 21 bases between. As DNA, the CDR3 is TGTGCCAGCAGCCCTCTAGAAACCACCGATTTATACAATGAGCAGTTCTTC. This encodes CASSPLETTDLYNEQFF.

This clone was seen only a few times. The V call is TRBV5-1, the J call TRBJ1-5, with 9 bases fitting TRBD1. In germline, CDR1 is SGHRS, CDR2 YFSETQ. The CDR3 covers 13 residues. Trimming cost V 3 bases and J 5 bases; bases outside gene matches: 0. CDR3 sequence reads: CASSWTGDQPQHF. In DNA, the CDR3 is TGCGCCAGCAGCTGGACAGGGGATCAGCCCCAGCATTTT.

This clone was counted only a few times. J is TRBJ2-7 and V is TRBV5-1, with D possibly TRBD2 on 6 matching bases. Germline lookup yields CDR1 SGHRS and CDR2 YFSETQ. V lost 2 bases to trimming and J lost 5 bases, with 14 bases between them. The CDR3 spans 14 residues. The CDR3 DNA is TGCGCCAGCAGCTTCCTGGGGGGTAGTGACGAGCAGTACTTC. Protein sequence: CASSFLGGSDEQYF.

This clone has more than one count but fewer than ten. A junction boundary mismatches the germline segment, possibly from a read error. The chain employs TRBV28 and TRBJ2-7; D might be TRBD2 (6 bases). Germline CDR1 is MDHEN and CDR2 is SYDVKM. The CDR3 is 8 amino acids. The CDR3 DNA reads TGTGCCAGCCCTCATCGGGGGTTC. Protein sequence: CASPHRGF.

The CDR3 region has the DNA TGCGCCAGCAGTGAGTCCAGGCAGCCCTACGAGCAGTACTTC. It translates to CASSESRQPYEQYF. V is TRBV10-1 and J is TRBJ2-7; D is unresolved. Looked up from germline, CDR1 is WNHNN and CDR2 is SYGVQD (reference sequence). CDR3 length: 14 amino acids. Trimming took off 0 bases at V and 2 bases at J, with 8 bases between the two ends.

This clone appeared a few times. The chain has TRBV29-1 and TRBJ1-3; D gene unclear. Germline-derived CDR1 and CDR2 are SQVTM and ANQGSEA. V was shortened by 3 bases and J by 0 bases, with 9 bases between the two germline ends. This CDR3 contains 14 residues. The CDR3 DNA follows: TGCAGCGTTGATCCAGACAACTCTGGAAACACCATATATTTT. Its translation: CSVDPDNSGNTIYF.

This chain uses TRBV11-2 with TRBJ2-5; D remains ambiguous. Near its end, the DNA agrees better with TRBJ2-7, so the J call may be wrong. Germline values: CDR1 SGHAT, CDR2 FQNNGV. This CDR3 is built from 15 residues. This CDR3 is CASSTTTQSSYEQYF. DNA of the CDR3: TGTGCCAGCAGCACCACGACACAGAGCTCCTACGAGCAGTACTTC.

The chain carries TRBV7-2 and TRBJ2-3; D is perhaps TRBD2 (6 bases). From germline, CDR1 is SGHTA and CDR2 FQGNSA. The CDR3 loop spans 13 amino acids. The V end was cut by 5 bases, the J end by 4 bases, with 10 bases between. The CDR3 is CASSGGTSDTQYF. In nucleotides, the CDR3 is TGTGCCAGCAGCGGCGGGACGTCAGATACGCAGTATTTT.

This clone was seen a handful of times. V and J are TRBV4-3 and TRBJ2-1, with unresolved D. This CDR3 has 13 residues. Per germline, CDR1 LGHNA and CDR2 YSLEER. V was trimmed by 4 bases and J by 5 bases, leaving 9 bases between them. The CDR3 here is CASSRSVDNEQFF. CDR3 nucleotides: TGCGCCAGCAGCCGGAGCGTAGACAATGAGCAGTTCTTC.

This chain connects TRBV5-4 to TRBJ1-1; TRBD1 agrees at 9 bases. Germline V gene data show CDR1 as SGHNT and CDR2 as YYREEE (reference sequence). The CDR3 spans 16 residues. With V trimmed by 4 bases and J by 0 bases, 7 bases remained unmatched. This CDR3 is CASSPTGGALNTEAFF. CDR3 coding DNA: TGTGCCAGCAGCCCGACAGGGGGAGCGCTGAACACTGAAGCTTTCTTT. Combining the CDR3 with reference TRBV5-4 and TRBJ1-1 gives the whole variable domain ETGVTQSPTHLIKTRGQQVTLRCSSQSGHNTVSWYQQALGQGPQFIFQYYREEENGRGNFPPRFSGLQFPNYSSELNVNALELDDSALYLCASSPTGGALNTEAFFGQGTRLTVV.

Concerning this clone itself: The identical CDR3 is also encoded by other nucleotide sequences in the sample. This rearrangement joins TRBV6-1 to TRBJ1-1; a possible D gene is TRBD1 (6 bases). CDR3 size: 14 residues. The V and J ends lost 6 bases and 5 bases respectively, with 16 bases between them. CDR1 is MNHNS and CDR2 is SASEGT in the germline V gene. The CDR3 region has the DNA TGTGCCAGCAGGGACGGACAGTTGGGAACTGAAGCTTTCTTT. It translates to CASRDGQLGTEAFF.

This clone was detected only a few times. The chain couples TRBV10-3 to TRBJ1-6, with unresolved D. The V gene lost 0 bases and the J gene lost 8 bases, with 20 bases spanning the gap. Germline assignment: CDR1 ENHRY and CDR2 SYGVKD. The CDR3 has 18 residues. The CDR3 DNA sequence: TGTGCCATCAGTGAGTCGGGTGGGAGGGTTCGCCGGTATTCACCCCTCCACTTT. Translation gives CAISESGGRVRRYSPLHF.